Listed here are 16 T cell receptor beta chains from one sample, sequenced in a study of T cell responses to AZD1222 COVID-19 vaccine. Sequenced by immunoSEQ multiplex PCR; TCRdb stores in-frame clones only, minus some. The table includes roughly 77,000 clones, roughly 90% detected once. The material sequenced was peripheral blood, taken 28 days after the second AZD1222 dose. Receptors were obtained from an adult who received the AZD1222 COVID-19 vaccine.

V usage is TRBV5-8 and J usage is TRBJ1-1, with D perhaps TRBD1 (5 bases). The germline CDR1 and CDR2 sequences are SGHTS and YDEGEE. CDR3 length: 13 amino acids. With 5 bases removed from V and 4 bases from J, the gap between germline ends came to 12 bases. CDR3 sequence reads: CASREGEATEAFF. The CDR3 nucleotides are TGTGCCAGCAGGGAAGGGGAAGCCACTGAAGCTTTCTTT.

CDR3: CASSPMGRTGYTF. CDR3 DNA: TGTGCCAGCAGCCCAATGGGGCGAACGGGCTACACCTTC. The chain has TRBV7-9 and TRBJ1-2; TRBD1 might be the D (5 bases). The germline V gene has CDR1 SEHNR and CDR2 FQNEAQ (reference sequence). This CDR3 has 13 amino acids. The ends were cut back, 5 bases at V and 8 bases at J, with 15 bases in the middle.

The chain uses TRBV5-5 and TRBJ1-1; perhaps TRBD1 as D (5 bases). CDR1 SGHKS and CDR2 YYEKEE come from the germline V gene (reference sequence). V lost 0 bases to trimming and J lost 1 base, with 10 bases between them. The CDR3 has 15 residues. CDR3 protein: CASSLAFGGNTEAFF. CDR3 in DNA: TGTGCCAGCAGCTTGGCGTTTGGGGGGAACACTGAAGCTTTCTTT.

DNA for the CDR3: TGTGCTAGTGGTTTCGGACGGACAGGGGGGAGGGAGCAGTACTTC. It is translated as CASGFGRTGGREQYF. This chain uses TRBV12-5 with TRBJ2-7; 10 bases map to TRBD1. This CDR3 has 15 residues. CDR1 is LGHNT and CDR2 is FRNRAP in the germline V gene. V gave up 3 bases and J gave up 7 bases; unmatched junction bases: 9.

The chain couples TRBV11-2 to TRBJ1-5; D ambiguous. This CDR3 comprises 13 residues. V was clipped by 1 base and J by 4 bases, with 5 bases between them. Germline CDR1 and CDR2: SGHAT and FQNNGV. DNA of the CDR3: TGTGCCAGCAGCTTAGGTGTTAATCAGCCCCAGCATTTT. Its protein product is CASSLGVNQPQHF.

This chain uses TRBV7-9 with TRBJ1-6; no definite D call. The ends were cut back, 4 bases at V and 9 bases at J, with 22 bases in the middle. The CDR3 has 17 residues. In germline, CDR1 is SEHNR, CDR2 FQNEAQ (reference sequence). DNA of the CDR3: TGTGCCAGCAGCTCGAGGTCGGGAGGACCACAGAGTTCACCCCTCCACTTT. It encodes CASSSRSGGPQSSPLHF. Filled out from reference TRBV7-9 and TRBJ1-6, the complete variable domain reads DTGVSQNPRHKITKRGQNVTFRCDPISEHNRLYWYRQTLGQGPEFLTYFQNEAQLEKSRLLSDRFSAERPKGSFSTLEIQRTEQGDSAMYLCASSSRSGGPQSSPLHFGNGTRLTVT.

The genes are TRBV10-3 and TRBJ2-2; weak D call: TRBD2 (6 bases). Germline CDR1 reads ENHRY; CDR2 reads SYGVKD. CDR3 length: 15 amino acids. The V end was cut by 10 bases, the J end by 0 bases, with 15 bases between. The CDR3 bases are TGTGCCACCGGCGGGGCGGGGTCGAACACCGGGGAGCTGTTTTTT. Translated: CATGGAGSNTGELFF.

V gene TRBV14 combines with J gene TRBJ2-7; D is possibly TRBD2 (6 bases). There are 15 residues in the CDR3. Germline V gene sequence: CDR1 SGHDN, CDR2 FVKESK. V lost 8 bases and J lost 3, with 20 bases in between. The CDR3 DNA is TGTGCCAGCGCCGAGGGGCTAGCGCTATACTACGAGCAGTACTTC. This codes for CASAEGLALYYEQYF.

This CDR3 reads CAWSTPGGFWGYTF. In DNA form, the CDR3 reads TGTGCCTGGAGTACCCCTGGGGGGTTCTGGGGCTACACCTTC. The V gene is TRBV30, the J gene TRBJ1-2; D might be TRBD1 (5 bases). The CDR3 is 14 amino acids. Between the trimmed V and J ends, which lost 2 bases and 8 bases, there was a span of 18 bases. Germline V gene sequence: CDR1 GTSNPN, CDR2 SVGIG (reference sequence).

The chain employs TRBV6-5 and TRBJ2-1, with D perhaps matching TRBD1 (6 bases). This CDR3 has 14 amino acids. Germline V gene lookup returns CDR1 MNHEY and CDR2 SVGAGI. Trimming shortened V by 8 bases and J by 5 bases, and 16 bases separated the two germline ends. The CDR3 DNA is TGTGCCAGCCTGGGTACCGGGACACACAATGAGCAGTTCTTC. Translated: CASLGTGTHNEQFF.

The rearrangement joins TRBV5-1 to TRBJ1-2; D is undetermined. The length of the CDR3 is 14 residues. V was pared by 4 bases and J by 2 bases, with 12 bases between. The germline V gene encodes CDR1 SGHRS and CDR2 YFSETQ. CDR3 DNA: TGCGCCAGCAGCCCGGTGGAGGCGAACTATGGCTACACCTTC. Encoded protein: CASSPVEANYGYTF.

The gene calls are TRBV5-6 and TRBJ1-2; maybe TRBD1 (6 bases). V was trimmed by 0 bases and J by 4 bases, leaving 10 bases between them. Germline CDR1 SGHDT, CDR2 YYEEEE. This CDR3 region has 14 residues. The CDR3 sequence: CASSLDREVYGYTF. CDR3 nucleotide sequence: TGTGCCAGCAGCTTGGACAGGGAGGTCTATGGCTACACCTTC.

The chain carries TRBV6-5 and TRBJ1-2, with D possibly being TRBD1 (5 bases). CDR3 length: 11 amino acids. Germline CDR1 is MNHEY and CDR2 is SVGAGI. V dropped 6 bases and J dropped 4 bases, with 6 bases sitting between them. The CDR3 DNA sequence: TGTGCCAGCAGCGGGACCTATGGCTACACCTTC. Encoded protein: CASSGTYGYTF.

The chain is built from TRBV19 and TRBJ2-7, with 8 bases aligning to TRBD2. Trimming at V came to 5 bases and at J to 2 bases, leaving 5 bases not matched to a gene. CDR3 size: 14 residues. Germline CDR1 is LNHDA and CDR2 is SQIVND (reference sequence). In DNA form, the CDR3 reads TGTGCCAGTAGTTATCCGGGAGGGACCTACGAGCAGTACTTC. This encodes CASSYPGGTYEQYF.

The gene calls are TRBV5-1 and TRBJ1-1; no clear D gene. Trimming stripped 0 bases from V and 1 base from J, with 7 bases between. This CDR3 region has 14 residues. The germline gives CDR1 SGHRS, CDR2 YFSETQ. CDR3 nucleotide sequence: TGCGCCAGCAGCTTGGACGTATGGAACACTGAAGCTTTCTTT. This encodes CASSLDVWNTEAFF. The full variable domain, with the rest looked up from reference TRBV5-1 and TRBJ1-1, is KAGVTQTPRYLIKTRGQQVTLSCSPISGHRSVSWYQQTPGQGLQFLFEYFSETQRNKGNFPGRFSGRQFSNSRSEMNVSTLELGDSALYLCASSLDVWNTEAFFGQGTRLTVV.

The CDR3 DNA is TGTGCCAGCAGTTTATCGACAGGGGCAAATGAAAAACTGTTTTTT. It translates to CASSLSTGANEKLFF. The chain employs TRBV28 and TRBJ1-4; 8 nucleotides agree with TRBD1. With V trimmed by 1 base and J by 5 bases, 3 bases remained unmatched. CDR3 length equals 15 residues. The germline V gene encodes CDR1 MDHEN and CDR2 SYDVKM.